This T cell receptor (beta chain) was retrieved from a study of identical twins. This clonotype was observed a few times. Its antigen is unidentified. Study-level results: Those out-of-frame alpha sequences shared by twins showed an excess of low generation probability.

The CDR3 contains 20 residues. V dropped 2 bases and J dropped 0 bases, with 22 bases sitting between them. Germline-derived CDR1 and CDR2 are LGHDT and YNNKEL (reference sequence). Template switching supplied a universal primer site; unique molecular identifiers were carried on the cDNA. Via MiXCR, TCRdb re-called the 5' RACE reads, giving one row per CDR3 protein. Among around 450,000 distinct CDR3 sequences listed, about 14% were seen once. These data were likewise used in another study, on yellow fever vaccine responses in identical twins.

The chain combines TRBV3-1 with TRBJ2-2, with D perhaps matching TRBD1 or TRBD2 (5 bases each). This receptor was taken from a young woman in good health. The specimen was CD4+ T cells sorted from blood. CDR3 protein: CASSQFGASRTRSNTGELFF. CDR3 nucleotide sequence: TGTGCCAGCAGCCAATTCGGGGCGAGCCGTACGCGTTCGAACACCGGGGAGCTGTTTTTT.